This T cell receptor (beta chain) stems from a study of shared clonotypes between healthy human individuals (dated by TCRdb to about 2020). At the level of the whole study: The cohort included three men and a couple of women between 18 and 49 years of age. For each donor, CD4 naive and CD4 memory were each run on three plates, CD8 naive on two plates, and CD8 memory on one plate. Blood TCR repertoires of about five healthy adults were deeply sequenced to estimate repertoire size and the extent of clonotype sharing between individuals. Libraries were prepared and TCR repertoires were sequenced by different laboratories using diverse techniques, in order to increase sequencing depth and limit assay-specific biases. Each donor's leukapheresis produced roughly between about 0.8 and 8.9 billion PBMCs. Points the paper makes about the study in general: Larger estimated clonotype richness was generally found for naive subsets than for memory subsets. Rarefaction of sorted-subset datasets indicated incomplete sequencing despite the large sequencing depth. Sharing across several donors was observed for around 5% of naive CD4, under 4% of naive CD8, 2% to 2.5% of memory CD4, and roughly 0.4% of memory CD8 clonotypes. Compared with non-shared clonotypes, the clonotypes found in all four sorted-subset donors had higher generation probabilities. The genetic and exposure-history diversity represented was limited by the small number of donors. Sampling was limited to blood, and TCR repertoires in tissue likely differ from TCR repertoires in blood. Based on pairwise subsampling, the degree of clonotype sharing among donors was expected to be affected by sequencing depth.

TCR CDR3 regions were amplified from genomic DNA by multiplex PCR using the deep immunoSEQ assay. Extracted genomic DNA from each cell subset was distributed evenly across all wells of several immunoSEQ 96-well plates, and each plate was treated as a replicate. For sorted subsets, each replicate PCR was loaded with approximately 200 ng genomic DNA, equivalent to about 33,000 T cell genomes. Purified libraries were quantified with a Qubit 3.0 fluorometer, sized on a Bioanalyzer 2100, and re-quantified with the KAPA Library Quantification kit. Every immunoSEQ 96-well plate was sequenced on a dedicated single-read 150-cycle Illumina NextSeq 550 flow cell. In the paper's pipeline: Because the immunoSEQ output included only junctional sequences and no quality scores, the filtering could not be the same as the filtering used for full-length reads. Sequences were annotated with PyIR, a Python wrapper for IgBLAST v1.9, using IMGT germline references to assign V/J genes and CDR3. Reads were filtered out if the reads had weak V/J assignments (E-value above 1e-6), no CDR3, stop codons, out-of-frame junctions, or ambiguous translated residues. A V3J clonotype was defined by an identical inferred V gene, J gene, and CDR3 amino acid sequence. To compute the percentage overlap between repertoires, the number of shared unique clonotypes was divided by the size of the smaller repertoire. Three approaches were used to assess repertoire richness: RTK rarefaction, the Chao1 estimator, and Recon v2.1 estimates of unobserved clonotypes. For all TCRbeta clonotypes obtained by the gDNA method from a few donors, generation probabilities were computed with OLGA. TCRdb mirrors the immuneACCESS table, restricted to in-frame sequences. Some clones are absent from its copies; in checked studies, under half trace to an unresolved V gene, and the reason for the others is unknown. The DNA gave D and trimming, while V, J and clone size come from that table. The sample yields 2 million to 2.5 million clones; approximately 93% were counted once. The ten largest clones capture about 0.41% of the sample.

Healthy HIV-negative adults with no recently reported acute infections or vaccinations were included as donors. Only Caucasian adults living in Nashville, Tennessee, USA were represented among the donors. CD4+ T cells were enriched by magnetic negative selection, after which naive cells were positively selected on CD45RA and the negative fraction was taken as the memory subset. Blood was collected by leukapheresis, and PBMCs were isolated by Ficoll-Histopaque density gradient centrifugation and then cryopreserved in liquid nitrogen vapor phase. Analytical flow cytometry was used to check the purity and quantity of every magnetically sorted T cell population. Genomic DNA was isolated from every sorted fraction and measured by UV absorbance on a Nanodrop 2000c. The V end loses 4 bases and the J end loses 3 bases, and a stretch of 17 bases separates them. CDR1 and CDR2 are read off the germline V gene as SGHRS and YFSETQ. The CDR3 sequence holds 15 residues, the cysteine and phenylalanine included. The CDR3 DNA has 45 bases and is translated from base 1.

About this clone: The target of this receptor is not known. Base qualities are not provided; no much larger clone lies one nucleotide away.

The chain is made from TRBV5-1 and TRBJ2-7; confidence is insufficient to name the D gene. The sequencing input was naive CD4+ T cells from PBMCs. The meaning of the sample's cell subset or site label: CD45RA+ positively selected. The sequence came from a man aged 18 to 30 in good health. Some clones in this sample may be carry-over from other donors' samples. The CDR3 region reads CASSPVVGAGYEQYF. The nucleotides read TGCGCCAGCAGCCCGGTGGTCGGAGCTGGCTACGAGCAGTACTTC. Beyond the CDR3, the reference TRBV5-1 and TRBJ2-7 genes provide the residues; the full variable domain reads: KAGVTQTPRYLIKTRGQQVTLSCSPISGHRSVSWYQQTPGQGLQFLFEYFSETQRNKGNFPGRFSGRQFSNSRSEMNVSTLELGDSALYLCASSPVVGAGYEQYFGPGTRLTVT.